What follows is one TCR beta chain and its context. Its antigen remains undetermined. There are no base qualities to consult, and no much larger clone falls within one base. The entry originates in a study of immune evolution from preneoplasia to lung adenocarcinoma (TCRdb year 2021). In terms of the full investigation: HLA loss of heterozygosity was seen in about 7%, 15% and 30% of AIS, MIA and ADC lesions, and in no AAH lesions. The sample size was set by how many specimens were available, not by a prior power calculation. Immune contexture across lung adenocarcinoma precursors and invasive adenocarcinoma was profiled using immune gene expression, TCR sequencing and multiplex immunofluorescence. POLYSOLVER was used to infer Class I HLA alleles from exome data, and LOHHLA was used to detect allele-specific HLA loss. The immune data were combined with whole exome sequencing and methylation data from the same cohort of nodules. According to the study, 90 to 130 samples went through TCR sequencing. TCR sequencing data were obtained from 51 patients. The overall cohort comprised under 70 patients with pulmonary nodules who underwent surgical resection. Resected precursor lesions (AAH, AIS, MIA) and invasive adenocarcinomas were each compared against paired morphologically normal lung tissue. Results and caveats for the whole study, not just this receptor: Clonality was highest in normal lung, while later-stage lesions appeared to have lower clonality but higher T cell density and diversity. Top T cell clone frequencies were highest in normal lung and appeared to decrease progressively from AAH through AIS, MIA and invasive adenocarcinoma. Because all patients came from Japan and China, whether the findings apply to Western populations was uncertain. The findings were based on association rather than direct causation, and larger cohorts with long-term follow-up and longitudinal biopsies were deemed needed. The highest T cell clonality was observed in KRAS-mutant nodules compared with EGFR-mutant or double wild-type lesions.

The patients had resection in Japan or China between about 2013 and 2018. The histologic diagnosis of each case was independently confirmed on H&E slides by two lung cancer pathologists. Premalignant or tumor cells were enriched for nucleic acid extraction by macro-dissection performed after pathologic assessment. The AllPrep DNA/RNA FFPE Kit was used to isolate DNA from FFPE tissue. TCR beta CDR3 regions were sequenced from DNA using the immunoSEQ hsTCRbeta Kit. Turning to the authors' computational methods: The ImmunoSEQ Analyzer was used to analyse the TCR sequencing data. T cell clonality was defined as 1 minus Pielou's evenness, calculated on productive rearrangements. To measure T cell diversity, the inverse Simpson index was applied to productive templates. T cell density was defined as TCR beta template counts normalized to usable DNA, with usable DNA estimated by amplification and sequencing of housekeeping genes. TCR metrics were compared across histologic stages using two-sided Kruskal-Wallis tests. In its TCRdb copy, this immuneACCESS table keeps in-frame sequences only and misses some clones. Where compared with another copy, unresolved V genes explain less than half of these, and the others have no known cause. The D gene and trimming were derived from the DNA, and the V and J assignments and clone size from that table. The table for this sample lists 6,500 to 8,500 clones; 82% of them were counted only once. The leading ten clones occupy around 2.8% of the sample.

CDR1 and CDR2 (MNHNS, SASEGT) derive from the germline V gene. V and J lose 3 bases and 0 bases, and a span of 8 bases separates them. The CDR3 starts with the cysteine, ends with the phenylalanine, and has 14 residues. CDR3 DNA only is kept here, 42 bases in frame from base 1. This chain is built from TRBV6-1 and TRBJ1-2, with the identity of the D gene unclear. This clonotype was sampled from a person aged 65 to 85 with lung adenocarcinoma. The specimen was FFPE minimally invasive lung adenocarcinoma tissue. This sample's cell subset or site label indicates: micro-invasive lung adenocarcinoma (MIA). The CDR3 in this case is CASSEGITNYGYTF. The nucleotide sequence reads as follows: TGTGCCAGCAGTGAGGGTATAACTAACTATGGCTACACCTTC.